The 32 T cell receptor beta chains presented below share a single source sample, sequenced in a study of blood T cell repertoires in COVID-19. Some clones are missing from TCRdb's copy, which holds only in-frame ones; the method was immunoSEQ multiplex PCR. The sample comprises more than 200,000 clones, about 89% of which are singletons, and 3.5% to 4.5% rests with the top ten. The sequenced sample consisted of PBMCs or T cells enriched from blood (not recorded which). The source of these receptors is a woman aged 25 to 39 who had recovered from COVID-19.

V and J are TRBV19 and TRBJ1-2; D gene uncertain. CDR3 length: 16 amino acids. Looked up from germline, CDR1 is LNHDA and CDR2 is SQIVND (reference sequence). Trimming removed 3 bases at V and 2 bases at J, with 16 bases between. The CDR3 DNA reads as TGTGCCAGTAGTATGGGAAGAGGGTTTGAGAACTATGGCTACACCTTC. It encodes CASSMGRGFENYGYTF.

The chain couples TRBV3-1 (or the pseudogene TRBV3-2) to TRBJ2-3; D might be TRBD1 (6 bases). CDR3 length: 15 residues. From germline, CDR1 is LGHDT and CDR2 YNNKEL (reference sequence). V shed 4 bases and J shed 1 base, with 12 bases lying between them. The CDR3 here is CASSRTVYGTDTQYF. In DNA form, the CDR3 reads TGTGCCAGCAGCCGGACAGTTTACGGCACAGATACGCAGTATTTT.

The rearrangement uses TRBV30 and TRBJ1-4; the match to TRBD1 covers 11 bases. Germline V lookup: CDR1 GTSNPN, CDR2 SVGIG (reference sequence). The CDR3 runs to 15 residues. Germline trimming cut 5 bases from V and 5 bases from J; bases unmatched to any gene: 7. The chain's CDR3 is CAWGARDRGNEKLFF. CDR3 DNA sequence: TGTGCCTGGGGTGCCCGGGACAGGGGGAATGAAAAACTGTTTTTT.

The chain joins TRBV12-3 or TRBV12-4 to TRBJ2-1, with a tentative D call TRBD2 (6 bases). Trimming removed 4 bases at V and 8 bases at J, with 12 bases between. This CDR3 has 13 amino acids. CDR3 residues: CASSWDSVYEQFF. Written as DNA, the CDR3 is TGTGCCAGCAGTTGGGACTCTGTTTATGAGCAGTTCTTC.

J is TRBJ1-1 and V is TRBV5-1, with D maybe TRBD1 (5 bases). V shed 3 bases and J shed 3 bases, with 12 bases lying between them. The CDR3 covers 14 residues. Germline CDR1 is SGHRS and CDR2 is YFSETQ. The CDR3 coding sequence is TGCGCCAGCAGCTCGGTGGGGGGTGACACTGAAGCTTTCTTT. This codes for CASSSVGGDTEAFF.

The sample holds a few counts of this clone. The gene calls are TRBV7-6 and TRBJ1-2; 10 bases are a match to TRBD1. From germline, CDR1 is SGHVS and CDR2 FNYEAQ. This CDR3 spans 16 amino acids. The junction had 10 bases not matched to a gene; V was cut back by 3 bases and J by 6 bases. The CDR3 sequence: CASSFRDRGRPDGYTF. Here the CDR3 DNA reads TGTGCCAGCAGCTTCCGGGACAGGGGAAGACCGGATGGCTACACCTTC.

V and J are TRBV2 and TRBJ1-5, with D hard to call. Germline CDR1 is SNHLY and CDR2 is FYNNEI. The CDR3 runs 12 residues. V was cut by 8 bases and J by 0 bases, with 5 bases left in between. CDR3 protein: CASRYSNQPQHF. The CDR3 bases are TGTGCCAGCCGGTATAGCAATCAGCCCCAGCATTTT.

This rearrangement joins TRBV9 to TRBJ1-6; tentative D call: TRBD1 (5 bases). Germline V gene sequence: CDR1 SGDLS, CDR2 YYNGEE. Trimming took 3 bases from V and 6 from J, leaving 13 bases between them. The CDR3 is made up of 15 amino acids. Written as DNA, the CDR3 is TGTGCCAGCAGCGCATCCGGGGGATTTAATTCACCCCTCCACTTT. It encodes CASSASGGFNSPLHF.

V is TRBV19 and J is TRBJ1-1, with 7 bases matching TRBD1. This CDR3 comprises 12 residues. Germline V gives CDR1 LNHDA, CDR2 SQIVND (reference sequence). V was clipped by 3 bases and J by 11 bases; unmatched bases: 6. The CDR3 sequence: CASSIGGGRAFF. In nucleotides, the CDR3 is TGTGCCAGTAGTATCGGAGGGGGCAGGGCTTTCTTT.

V and J are TRBV27 and TRBJ1-2, with D perhaps matching TRBD1 (5 bases). In germline, CDR1 is MNHEY, CDR2 SMNVEV (reference sequence). Trimming took off 4 bases at V and 4 bases at J, with 10 bases between the two ends. There are 13 residues in the CDR3. The CDR3 region is CASSSRGFYGYTF. CDR3 DNA: TGTGCCAGCAGTTCAAGGGGTTTCTATGGCTACACCTTC.

The V and J genes are TRBV18 and TRBJ2-3, with D maybe TRBD2 (5 bases). Trimming took 0 bases from V and 4 from J, leaving 8 bases between them. The CDR3 has 14 amino acids. Germline V gene data show CDR1 as KGHSH and CDR2 as LQKENI. The CDR3 protein is CASSPPGGPDTQYF. CDR3 sequence (DNA): TGTGCCAGCTCACCACCGGGCGGGCCAGATACGCAGTATTTT.

The chain carries TRBV4-3 and TRBJ2-3; TRBD2 agrees at 9 bases. The germline V gene encodes CDR1 LGHNA and CDR2 YSLEER. The CDR3 loop spans 15 amino acids. Trimming took 4 bases from V and 4 from J; bases not matched to a gene: 6. The CDR3 region is CASSPLAGGPDTQYF. CDR3 DNA: TGCGCCAGCAGCCCTTTGGCGGGAGGGCCAGATACGCAGTATTTT.

This clone was detected only once. V usage is TRBV29-1 and J usage is TRBJ1-2, with D possibly TRBD1 on 5 matching bases. Per germline, CDR1 SQVTM and CDR2 ANQGSEA. This CDR3 has 13 residues. The V end lost 6 bases, the J end lost 4 bases, and 15 bases lay between the germline ends. CDR3 sequence: CSVMAAGLYGYTF. The DNA for the CDR3 is TGCAGCGTCATGGCAGCAGGGCTCTATGGCTACACCTTC.

The V gene is TRBV28, the J gene TRBJ2-7; 7 nucleotides line up with TRBD2. Germline CDR1 reads MDHEN; CDR2 reads SYDVKM. V gave up 10 bases and J gave up 2 bases; unmatched junction bases: 23. The CDR3 spans 18 residues. CDR3: CAILSLGGRASQPYEQYF. The DNA for the CDR3 is TGTGCCATCCTCAGTTTGGGGGGGAGGGCGTCACAGCCCTACGAGCAGTACTTC.

The chain joins TRBV7-6 to TRBJ1-1; D gene uncertain. Per the germline V gene, CDR1 is SGHVS and CDR2 is FNYEAQ. The CDR3 loop spans 14 amino acids. V gave up 1 base and J gave up 10 bases, with 16 bases separating them. Here the CDR3 reads CASSLELAGAGAFF. The DNA for the CDR3 is TGTGCCAGCAGCTTAGAGTTGGCAGGCGCGGGAGCTTTCTTT.

This clone appeared a single time. The chain links TRBV27 to TRBJ1-4, with TRBD1 identical over 10 bases. This CDR3 region has 14 residues. Losses at the gene ends were 8 bases for V and 5 bases for J; bases not matched to a gene: 5. Per germline, CDR1 MNHEY and CDR2 SMNVEV (reference sequence). The CDR3 nucleotides read TGTGCCAGCGGGCGGGGACAGGGGAATGAAAAACTGTTTTTT. The encoded protein is CASGRGQGNEKLFF.

V usage is TRBV2 and J usage is TRBJ2-5, with D maybe TRBD2 (5 bases). The germline CDR1 and CDR2 sequences are SNHLY and FYNNEI. The ends were cut back, 3 bases at V and 5 bases at J, with 13 bases in the middle. The CDR3 covers 14 residues. CDR3 sequence (DNA): TGTGCCAGCAGTGATGTGGGAGTGCAGGAGACCCAGTACTTC. Translating it yields CASSDVGVQETQYF.

V usage is TRBV14 and J usage is TRBJ1-6; 7 bases map to TRBD1. Germline CDR1 SGHDN, CDR2 FVKESK. V gave up 0 bases and J gave up 10 bases; unmatched junction bases: 9. CDR3 length equals 16 residues. The CDR3 DNA reads as TGTGCCAGCAGCCAAGATCGGACAGGTAGATGGTCACCCCTCCACTTT. Protein product: CASSQDRTGRWSPLHF.

This chain connects TRBV19 to TRBJ1-1, with D hard to call. The germline CDR1 and CDR2 sequences are LNHDA and SQIVND (reference sequence). Deletions cut 10 bases from V and 0 bases from J, with 15 bases between. The CDR3 has 14 amino acids. CDR3 sequence reads: CATKKWQVNTEAFF. CDR3 bases: TGTGCCACCAAAAAGTGGCAGGTGAACACTGAAGCTTTCTTT.

This rearrangement joins TRBV19 to TRBJ1-2, with TRBD1 as a possible D gene (6 bases). Germline assignment: CDR1 LNHDA and CDR2 SQIVND (reference sequence). With 3 bases removed from V and 8 bases from J, the gap between germline ends came to 10 bases. The CDR3 is 12 residues long. CDR3 coding DNA: TGTGCCAGTAGTATGGGGGCGAGGGGCTACACCTTC. It yields the protein CASSMGARGYTF.

In its sample, this clone was seen once. The rearrangement links TRBV7-8 to TRBJ1-1; 9 nucleotides line up with TRBD1. From germline, CDR1 is SGHVS and CDR2 FQNEAQ. V lost 1 base and J lost 4; bases outside the gene matches: 4. The CDR3 length is 15 residues. CDR3 nucleotides: TGTGCCAGCAGCTTAGGACAGGGGGTATTCACTGAAGCTTTCTTT. This sequence encodes CASSLGQGVFTEAFF.

A few counts support this clone. The rearrangement links TRBV28 to TRBJ1-2; TRBD1 matches 8 bases. The germline V gene has CDR1 MDHEN and CDR2 SYDVKM. With 5 bases clipped from V and 6 bases from J, the junction kept 11 bases outside the gene matches. This CDR3 comprises 15 residues. CDR3 sequence reads: CASSRTGKTVNGYTF. The CDR3 nucleotides read TGTGCCAGCAGTCGGACAGGGAAGACGGTAAATGGCTACACCTTC.

The chain couples TRBV19 to TRBJ2-1; TRBD2 aligns across 13 bases. The CDR3 sequence is 15 residues long. Germline V gene sequence: CDR1 LNHDA, CDR2 SQIVND (reference sequence). J gave up 7 bases and V 3 bases, and 3 bases lay outside the gene matches. The CDR3 protein is CASSIPGLAGNEQFF. In DNA, the CDR3 is TGTGCCAGTAGTATCCCGGGACTAGCGGGAAATGAGCAGTTCTTC.

The chain employs TRBV27 and TRBJ2-6; 8 bases fit TRBD1. Germline loops: CDR1 MNHEY, CDR2 SMNVEV (reference sequence). The CDR3 is 17 amino acids. J lost 0 bases, V lost 3 bases, and 4 bases had no gene match. CDR3: CASSFGQGSSGANVLTF. CDR3 bases: TGTGCCAGCAGTTTCGGACAGGGAAGCTCTGGGGCCAACGTCCTGACTTTC.

In DNA, the CDR3 is TGTGCCAGCAGTTTAGTAACAGGGGGCAATCAGCCCCAGCATTTT. Translation gives CASSLVTGGNQPQHF. The V and J genes are TRBV28 and TRBJ1-5, with TRBD1 matching over 7 bases. This CDR3 region has 15 residues. The germline gives CDR1 MDHEN, CDR2 SYDVKM. V trimming: 2 bases; J trimming: 2 bases; junction bases outside the gene matches: 3.

This clone was observed many times. The rearrangement joins TRBV6-1 to TRBJ1-5, with D possibly being TRBD1 (5 bases). Germline loops: CDR1 MNHNS, CDR2 SASEGT. CDR3 length equals 16 residues. Trimming took off 0 bases at V and 7 bases at J, with 16 bases between the two ends. CDR3 loop: CASSEAGTGVIQPQHF. As DNA, the CDR3 is TGTGCCAGCAGTGAAGCAGGAACAGGTGTCATACAGCCCCAGCATTTT.

This sequence joins TRBV19 and TRBJ2-1, with 13 bases lining up with TRBD2. Germline values: CDR1 LNHDA, CDR2 SQIVND (reference sequence). Unmatched junction bases numbered 6, after V lost 4 bases and J lost 9 bases. This CDR3 has 15 residues. The CDR3 loop reads CASSNGLAGVGEQFF. In DNA, the CDR3 is TGTGCCAGTAGTAACGGACTAGCGGGAGTCGGTGAGCAGTTCTTC.

The rearrangement links TRBV18 to TRBJ2-1; D is undetermined. CDR1 and CDR2 (germline): KGHSH, LQKENI. The CDR3 consists of 13 residues. The V gene lost 6 bases and the J gene lost 6 bases, with 12 bases spanning the gap. Here the CDR3 DNA reads TGTGCCAGCTCCCTAATACTCACCAATGAGCAGTTCTTC. This encodes CASSLILTNEQFF.

The chain is built from TRBV7-2 and TRBJ1-1, with 7 nucleotides matching TRBD1. V lost 4 bases and J lost 10; bases outside the gene matches: 18. CDR1 and CDR2 (germline): SGHTA, FQGNSA. This CDR3 comprises 16 residues. The CDR3 reads CASSSIRQGIGRGAFF. In DNA, the CDR3 is TGTGCCAGCAGCTCTATTCGACAGGGCATTGGTCGGGGAGCTTTCTTT.

The chain recombines TRBV7-2 with TRBJ2-2; maybe TRBD2 (5 bases). Between the trimmed V and J ends, which lost 2 bases and 4 bases, there was a span of 11 bases. The V gene's germline CDR1 is SGHTA and CDR2 FQGNSA. The CDR3 extends over 15 amino acids. The CDR3 loop reads CASSLSSSSTGELFF. DNA of the CDR3: TGTGCCAGCAGCTTATCTAGCAGTTCCACCGGGGAGCTGTTTTTT.

The chain couples TRBV5-6 to TRBJ1-3; D not resolved. V was shortened by 3 bases and J by 2 bases, with 15 bases between the two germline ends. There are 16 residues in the CDR3. Germline CDR1 reads SGHDT; CDR2 reads YYEEEE. DNA for the CDR3: TGTGCCAGCAGCTCGGGTTTTGGAGGGACTGGAAACACCATATATTTT. This sequence encodes CASSSGFGGTGNTIYF.

The chain employs TRBV4-1 and TRBJ1-6; D unclear. Trimming removed 0 bases at V and 7 bases at J, with 13 bases between. CDR3 size: 16 residues. Per the germline V gene, CDR1 is MGHRA and CDR2 is YSYEKL. CDR3 DNA: TGCGCCAGCAGCCAAGAAAGAGGGATAGGGAATTCACCCCTCCACTTT. Translated, it gives CASSQERGIGNSPLHF.